This T cell receptor (beta chain) was retrieved from a study of T cell responses to AZD1222 COVID-19 vaccine. Study-level results: Among spike-specific TCRs, nearly half reportedly target unmutated variant regions. Baseline seropositivity occurred in only six AZD1222 recipients. Clonal diversity may have been underestimated, and the donors were mostly white British, with more females than males.

The CDR3 runs to 15 residues. Losses at the gene ends were 0 bases for V and 5 bases for J; bases not matched to a gene: 7. The germline V gene encodes CDR1 SGHRS and CDR2 YFSETQ. Profiled with immunoSEQ multiplex PCR; TCRdb holds only in-frame clones, not every one. The sample comprises about 56,000 clones, 75% to 90% of which are singletons, and 6.9% rests with the top ten. For this clone: Its antigen is as yet unknown.

Whether given at about 4 or about 12 weeks, second doses were pooled. This chain joins TRBV5-1 and TRBJ1-2, with TRBD1 identical over 7 bases. Sample: peripheral blood, taken 28 days after the second AZD1222 dose. The TCR comes from an adult who received the AZD1222 COVID-19 vaccine. The CDR3: CASSLGGRGTYGYTF. CDR3 DNA: TGCGCCAGCAGCTTGGGGGGCAGGGGGACTTATGGCTACACCTTC.